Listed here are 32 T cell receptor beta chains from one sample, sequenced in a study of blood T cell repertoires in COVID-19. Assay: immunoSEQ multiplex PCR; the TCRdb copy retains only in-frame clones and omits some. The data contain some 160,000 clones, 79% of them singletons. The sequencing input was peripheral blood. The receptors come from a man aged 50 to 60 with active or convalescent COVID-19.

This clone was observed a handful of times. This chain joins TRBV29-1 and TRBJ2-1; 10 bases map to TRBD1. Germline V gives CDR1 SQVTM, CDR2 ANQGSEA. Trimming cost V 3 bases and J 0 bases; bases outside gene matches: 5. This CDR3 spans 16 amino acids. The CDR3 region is CSVDTDRGSSYNEQFF. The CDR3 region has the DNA TGCAGCGTTGATACGGACAGGGGGTCCTCCTACAATGAGCAGTTCTTC.

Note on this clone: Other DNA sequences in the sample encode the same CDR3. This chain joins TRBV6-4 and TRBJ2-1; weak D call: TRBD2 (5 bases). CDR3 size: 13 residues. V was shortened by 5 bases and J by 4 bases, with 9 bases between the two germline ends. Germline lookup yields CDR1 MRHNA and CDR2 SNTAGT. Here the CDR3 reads CASSPTGYNEQFF. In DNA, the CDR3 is TGTGCCAGCAGTCCTACGGGGTACAATGAGCAGTTCTTC.

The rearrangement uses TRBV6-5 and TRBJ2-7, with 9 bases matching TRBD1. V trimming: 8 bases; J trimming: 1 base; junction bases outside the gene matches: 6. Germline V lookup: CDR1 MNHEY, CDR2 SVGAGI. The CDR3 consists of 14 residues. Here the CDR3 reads CASGRQGGSYEQYF. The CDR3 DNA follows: TGTGCCAGCGGAAGACAGGGGGGATCCTACGAGCAGTACTTC.

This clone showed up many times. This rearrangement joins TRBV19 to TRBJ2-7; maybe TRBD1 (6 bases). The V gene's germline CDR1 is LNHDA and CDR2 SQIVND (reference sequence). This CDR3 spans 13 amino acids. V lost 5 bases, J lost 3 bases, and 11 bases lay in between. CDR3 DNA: TGTGCCAGTAGTTCGGGACAACTCTACGAGCAGTACTTC. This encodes CASSSGQLYEQYF.

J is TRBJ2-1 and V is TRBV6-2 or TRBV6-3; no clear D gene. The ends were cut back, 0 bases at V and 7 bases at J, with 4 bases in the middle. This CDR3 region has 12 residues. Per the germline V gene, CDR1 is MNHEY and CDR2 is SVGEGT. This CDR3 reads CASSYSSNEQFF. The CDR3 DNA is TGTGCCAGCAGTTACTCGAGTAATGAGCAGTTCTTC.

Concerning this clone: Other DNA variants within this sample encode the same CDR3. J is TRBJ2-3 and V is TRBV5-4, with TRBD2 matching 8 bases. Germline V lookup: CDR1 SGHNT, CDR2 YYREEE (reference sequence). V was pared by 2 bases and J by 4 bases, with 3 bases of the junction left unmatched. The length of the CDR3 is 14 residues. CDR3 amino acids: CASSLAGVADTQYF. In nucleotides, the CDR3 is TGTGCCAGCAGCTTAGCGGGAGTGGCAGATACGCAGTATTTT.

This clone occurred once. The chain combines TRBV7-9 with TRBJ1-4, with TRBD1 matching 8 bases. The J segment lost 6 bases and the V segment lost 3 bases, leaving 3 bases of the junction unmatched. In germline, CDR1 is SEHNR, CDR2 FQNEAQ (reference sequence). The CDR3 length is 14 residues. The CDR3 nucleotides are TGTGCCAGCAGCTTCAGGGGGCTAGATGAAAAACTGTTTTTT. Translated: CASSFRGLDEKLFF.

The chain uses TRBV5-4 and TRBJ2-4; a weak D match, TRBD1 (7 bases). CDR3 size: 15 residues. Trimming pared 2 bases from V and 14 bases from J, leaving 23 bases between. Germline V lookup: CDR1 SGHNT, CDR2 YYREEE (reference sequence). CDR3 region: CASSFTPTGAGIEYF. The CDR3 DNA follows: TGTGCCAGCAGCTTTACTCCAACAGGGGCGGGGATTGAGTACTTC.

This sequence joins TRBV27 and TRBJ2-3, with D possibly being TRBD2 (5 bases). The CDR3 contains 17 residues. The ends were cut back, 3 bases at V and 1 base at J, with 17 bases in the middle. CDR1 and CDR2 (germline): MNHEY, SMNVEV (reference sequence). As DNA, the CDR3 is TGTGCCAGCAGTTTCCTAGCCTCCCTTTCGGGCACAGATACGCAGTATTTT. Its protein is CASSFLASLSGTDTQYF.

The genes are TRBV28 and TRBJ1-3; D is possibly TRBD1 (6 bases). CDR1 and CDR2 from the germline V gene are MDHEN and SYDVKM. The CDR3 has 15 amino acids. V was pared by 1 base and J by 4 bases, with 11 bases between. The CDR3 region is CASSLYAGVGNTIYF. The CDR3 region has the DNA TGTGCCAGCAGTTTATATGCAGGGGTCGGAAACACCATATATTTT.

The DNA for the CDR3 is TGTGCCAGCAGCTTACAGGGGAGCAATCAGCCCCAGCATTTT. Protein: CASSLQGSNQPQHF. The chain links TRBV7-9 to TRBJ1-5, with D tentatively TRBD1 (6 bases). Trimming removed 2 bases at V and 1 base at J, with 6 bases between. CDR1 is SEHNR and CDR2 is FQNEAQ in the germline V gene (reference sequence). CDR3 length equals 14 residues.

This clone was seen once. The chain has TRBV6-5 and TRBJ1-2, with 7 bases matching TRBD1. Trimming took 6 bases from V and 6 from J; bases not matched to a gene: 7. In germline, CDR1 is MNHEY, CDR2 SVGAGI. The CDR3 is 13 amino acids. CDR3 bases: TGTGCCAGCAGGCCCAGGGGGGTCGATGGCTACACCTTC. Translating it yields CASRPRGVDGYTF.

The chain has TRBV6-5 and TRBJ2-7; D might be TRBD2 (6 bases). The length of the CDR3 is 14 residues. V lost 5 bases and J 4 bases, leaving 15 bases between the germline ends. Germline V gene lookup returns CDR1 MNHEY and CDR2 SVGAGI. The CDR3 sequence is CASSTGAGPYEQYF. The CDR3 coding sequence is TGTGCCAGCAGTACCGGAGCGGGCCCTTACGAGCAGTACTTC.

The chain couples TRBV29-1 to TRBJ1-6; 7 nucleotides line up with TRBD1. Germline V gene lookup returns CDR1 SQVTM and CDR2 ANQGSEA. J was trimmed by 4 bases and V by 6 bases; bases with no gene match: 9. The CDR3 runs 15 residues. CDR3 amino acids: CSVALTGRYNSPLHF. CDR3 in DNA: TGCAGCGTCGCCTTGACAGGGCGGTATAATTCACCCCTCCACTTT.

The CDR3 reads CASSPGTVNEKLFF. The CDR3 DNA reads as TGTGCCAGCAGTCCCGGGACAGTAAATGAAAAACTGTTTTTT. The chain uses TRBV25-1 and TRBJ1-4; TRBD1 agrees at 7 bases. The J segment lost 5 bases and the V segment lost 5 bases, leaving 5 bases of the junction unmatched. The CDR3 has 14 amino acids. The germline CDR1 and CDR2 sequences are MGHDK and SYGVNS.

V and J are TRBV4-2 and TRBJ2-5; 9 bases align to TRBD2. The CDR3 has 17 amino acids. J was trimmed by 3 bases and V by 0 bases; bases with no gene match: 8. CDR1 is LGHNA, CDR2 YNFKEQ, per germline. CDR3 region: CASSQDTRLAGKETQYF. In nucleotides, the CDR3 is TGTGCCAGCAGCCAAGATACCCGGCTAGCGGGAAAAGAGACCCAGTACTTC.

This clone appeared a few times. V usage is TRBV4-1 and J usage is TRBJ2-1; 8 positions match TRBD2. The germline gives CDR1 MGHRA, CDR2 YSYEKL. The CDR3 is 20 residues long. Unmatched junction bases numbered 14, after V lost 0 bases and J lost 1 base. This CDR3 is CASSQDRSSGPVISYNEQFF. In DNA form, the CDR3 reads TGCGCCAGCAGCCAAGATCGGTCTAGCGGGCCAGTTATATCCTACAATGAGCAGTTCTTC.

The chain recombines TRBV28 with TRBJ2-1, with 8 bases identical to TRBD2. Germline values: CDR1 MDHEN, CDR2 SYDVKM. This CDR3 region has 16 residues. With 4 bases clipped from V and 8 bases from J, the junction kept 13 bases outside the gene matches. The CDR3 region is CASSSPGTAGAHEQFF. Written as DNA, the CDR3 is TGTGCCAGCAGTTCTCCGGGCACAGCGGGAGCCCATGAGCAGTTCTTC.

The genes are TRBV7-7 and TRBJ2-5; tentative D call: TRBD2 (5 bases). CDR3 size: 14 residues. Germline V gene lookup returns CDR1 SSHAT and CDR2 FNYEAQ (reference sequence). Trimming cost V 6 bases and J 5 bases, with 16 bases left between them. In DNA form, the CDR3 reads TGTGCCAGCAGTCAAGAAAGCGGATGGGAGACCCAGTACTTC. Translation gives CASSQESGWETQYF.

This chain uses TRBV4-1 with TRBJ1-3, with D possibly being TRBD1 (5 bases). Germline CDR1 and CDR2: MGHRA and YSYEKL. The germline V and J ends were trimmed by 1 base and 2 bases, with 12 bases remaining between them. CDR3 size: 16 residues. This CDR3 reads CASSQVAREAGNTIYF. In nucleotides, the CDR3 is TGCGCCAGCAGCCAAGTCGCCAGGGAGGCTGGAAACACCATATATTTT.

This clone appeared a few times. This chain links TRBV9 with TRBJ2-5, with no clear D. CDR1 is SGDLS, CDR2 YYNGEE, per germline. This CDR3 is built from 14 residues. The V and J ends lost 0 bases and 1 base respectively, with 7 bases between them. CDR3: CASSVGAFQETQYF. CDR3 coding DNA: TGTGCCAGCAGCGTAGGTGCGTTCCAAGAGACCCAGTACTTC.

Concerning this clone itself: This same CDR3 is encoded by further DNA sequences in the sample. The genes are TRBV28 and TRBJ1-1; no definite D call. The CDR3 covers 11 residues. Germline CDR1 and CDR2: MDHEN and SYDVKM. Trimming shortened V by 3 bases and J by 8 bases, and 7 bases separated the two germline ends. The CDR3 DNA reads TGTGCCAGCAGTTTCCCGACAGAAGCTTTCTTT. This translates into CASSFPTEAFF.

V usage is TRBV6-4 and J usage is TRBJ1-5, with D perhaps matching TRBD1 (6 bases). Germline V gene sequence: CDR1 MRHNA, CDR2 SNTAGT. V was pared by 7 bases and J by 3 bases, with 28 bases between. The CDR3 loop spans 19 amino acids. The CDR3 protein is CASTPRGGRPSKSNQPQHF. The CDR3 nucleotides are TGTGCCAGCACCCCCAGGGGAGGGCGGCCATCTAAGTCCAATCAGCCCCAGCATTTT.

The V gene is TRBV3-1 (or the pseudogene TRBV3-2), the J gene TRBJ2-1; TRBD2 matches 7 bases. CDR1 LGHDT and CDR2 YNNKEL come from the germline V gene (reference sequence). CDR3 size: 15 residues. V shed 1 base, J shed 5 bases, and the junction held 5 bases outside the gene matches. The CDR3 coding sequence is TGTGCCAGCAGCCAAGGGCTAGCGGAGAACAATGAGCAGTTCTTC. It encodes CASSQGLAENNEQFF.

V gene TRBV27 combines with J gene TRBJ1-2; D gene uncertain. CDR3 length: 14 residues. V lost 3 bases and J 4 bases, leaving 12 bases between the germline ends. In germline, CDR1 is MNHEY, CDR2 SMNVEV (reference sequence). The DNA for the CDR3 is TGTGCCAGCAGTTTCGGGGTCGATGGCTATGGCTACACCTTC. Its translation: CASSFGVDGYGYTF.

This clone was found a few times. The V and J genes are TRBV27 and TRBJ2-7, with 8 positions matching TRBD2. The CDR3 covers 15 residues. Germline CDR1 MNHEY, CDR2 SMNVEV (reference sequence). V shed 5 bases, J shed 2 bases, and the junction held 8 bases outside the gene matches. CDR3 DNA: TGTGCCAGCAGTCAACCGGGACTAGGGACCTACGAGCAGTACTTC. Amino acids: CASSQPGLGTYEQYF.

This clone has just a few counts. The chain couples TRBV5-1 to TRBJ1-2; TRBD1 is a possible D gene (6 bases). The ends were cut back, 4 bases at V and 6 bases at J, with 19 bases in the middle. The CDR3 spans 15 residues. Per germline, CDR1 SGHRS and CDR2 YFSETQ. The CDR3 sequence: CASSPGGRPGDGYTF. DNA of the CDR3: TGCGCCAGCAGCCCGGGGGGCAGGCCGGGGGATGGCTACACCTTC.

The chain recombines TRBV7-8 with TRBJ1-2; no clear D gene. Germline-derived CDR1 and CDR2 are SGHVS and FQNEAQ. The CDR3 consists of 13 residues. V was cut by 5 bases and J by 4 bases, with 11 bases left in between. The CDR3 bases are TGTGCCAGCAGCAGGAATCGGGGCTATGGCTACACCTTC. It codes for CASSRNRGYGYTF.

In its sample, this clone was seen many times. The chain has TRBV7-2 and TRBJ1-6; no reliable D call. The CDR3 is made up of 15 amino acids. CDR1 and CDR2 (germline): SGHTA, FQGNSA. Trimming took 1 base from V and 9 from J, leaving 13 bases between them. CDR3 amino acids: CASSLVADEGSPLHF. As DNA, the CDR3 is TGTGCCAGCAGCTTAGTGGCGGATGAGGGTTCACCCCTCCACTTT.

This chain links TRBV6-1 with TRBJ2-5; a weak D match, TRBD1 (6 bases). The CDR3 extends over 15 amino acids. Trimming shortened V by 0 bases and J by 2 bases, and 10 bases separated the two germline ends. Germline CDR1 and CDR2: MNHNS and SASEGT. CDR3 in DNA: TGTGCCAGCAGTGAAGCCACAGGGAAGCAAGAGACCCAGTACTTC. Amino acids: CASSEATGKQETQYF.

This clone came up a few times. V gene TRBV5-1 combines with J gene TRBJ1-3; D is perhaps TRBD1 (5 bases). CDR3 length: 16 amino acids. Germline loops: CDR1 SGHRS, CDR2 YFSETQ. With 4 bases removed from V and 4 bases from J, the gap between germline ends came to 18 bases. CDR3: CASSPQRGGYGNTIYF. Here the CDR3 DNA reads TGCGCCAGCAGCCCTCAACGGGGGGGGTACGGAAACACCATATATTTT.

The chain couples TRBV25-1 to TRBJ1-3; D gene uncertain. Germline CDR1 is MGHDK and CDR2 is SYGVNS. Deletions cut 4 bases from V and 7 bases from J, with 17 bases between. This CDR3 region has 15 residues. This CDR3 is CASSAANDQANTIYF. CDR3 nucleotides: TGTGCCAGCAGTGCGGCCAATGACCAGGCTAACACCATATATTTT.